The subject of this entry is one T cell receptor beta chain. Its antigen remains undetermined. Base qualities are not provided; no much larger clone lies one nucleotide away. Participants in the prospective study were aged about 18 to 95 years, lived in over 20 United States geographic areas, and enrolled through a virtual design. To assign participants to cohorts, the prospective study relied on clinical history that participants themselves reported in a screening survey and a study questionnaire. Exposed participants had been in contact with someone with a PCR-confirmed or clinician-diagnosed COVID-19 case within 2 weeks of study entry. In the prospective study, mobile phlebotomists collected whole blood, serum and a nasopharyngeal or oropharyngeal swab from each participant. Additional blood draws and questionnaires over an approximately 2-month period could optionally be provided by prospective study participants. Blood samples from the prospective study were shipped frozen or at room temperature prior to DNA extraction.

V and J lose 5 bases and 0 bases, and a span of 8 bases separates them. Including the terminal cysteine and phenylalanine, the CDR3 comprises 13 residues. CDR3 DNA is the only sequence kept; it has 39 bases, read in frame from the first base. The CDR1 and CDR2 encoded by the germline V gene are MDHEN and SYDVKM. This entry is derived from a study of blood T cell repertoires in COVID-19 (dated by TCRdb to 2020 to 2022). In the study overall: Collaborator samples came from the United States, Italy and Spain and covered acute and convalescent phases of COVID-19. A de-identified subject ID, COVID-19 status, age in years and sex were almost always included in the sample metadata. The material from the prospective study consisted of cDNA or gDNA derived from T cells, B-cell-depleted T cells, or PBMCs. The repertoires were released in a freely available public database intended as a resource for research on the immune response to SARS-CoV-2. HLA class I and class II types, where available, came from metadata supplied by the sample provider rather than from assay-based typing. The samples were drawn from two sources: the first 160 participants of the ongoing ImmuneRACE study, and fewer than 1,500 subjects contributed by 6 global collaborators. Deeply sampled blood TCRbeta repertoires from subjects exposed to, actively infected with, or recovered from COVID-19 were included in the dataset.

The investigation overall reported the following: The quantity of clinical and demographic metadata differed by source and by participant and was supplied without curation.

The immunoSEQ Assay, a bias-controlled multiplex PCR, was used to amplify TCRbeta CDR3 regions from genomic DNA. The source study handled its data this way. The number of nucleated cells in each sample was estimated from the amplification of reference gene primers within the assay. To quantify the absolute abundance of each unique TCRbeta CDR3 rearrangement, sequence reads were collapsed and filtered. Productive Simpson clonality was computed per sample as the square root of Simpson's diversity index over productive rearrangements. Entries here come from immuneACCESS through TCRdb and include only in-frame sequences with V and J called. Some clones fail to appear in such tables; in the studies checked, an unresolved V gene covers under half of the shortfall, and the cause of the remainder is unknown. V, J and clone size were drawn from that table, and D and trimming were deduced from the DNA. In all, the sample holds 200,000 or so clones, and over 80% of those were seen once. About 4% of the sample belongs to the ten largest clones.

This TCR came from a woman aged 25 to 39 who had been exposed to COVID-19. The sequencing input was PBMCs or T cells enriched from blood (not recorded which). This chain is built from TRBV28 and TRBJ2-7, with the D gene too uncertain to name. The sequenced DNA: TGTGCCAGCAGTCTTCAACTCTCCTACGAGCAGTACTTC. Protein translation: CASSLQLSYEQYF.